Following are 31 T cell receptor beta chains from one sample sequenced in a study of T-cell reconstitution after alpha-beta-depleted transplantation in children. The authors prepared the TCRbeta library with unique molecular identifiers. TCRdb recomputed calls from the PCR reads with MiXCR, one row per CDR3 protein. The sample records about 460,000 distinct CDR3 sequences, around 13% being singletons. The sample in question was PBMCs from the stem cell graft donor, obtained from the stem cell graft. These receptors came from a human donor who donated a stem cell graft to a child with combined immunodeficiency.

This clonotype appeared a few times. This sequence joins TRBV12-3 or TRBV12-4 and TRBJ2-1; the D gene is possibly TRBD1 (5 bases). V was pared by 6 bases and J by 12 bases, with 15 bases between. The CDR3 spans 12 residues. The CDR3 bases are TGTGCCAGCAGGCCCACAGGATTTGGGCAGTTCTTC. It translates to CASRPTGFGQFF.

This clonotype occurred a few times. The chain employs TRBV16 and TRBJ1-4; TRBD1 matches 7 bases. Looked up from germline, CDR1 is KGHSY and CDR2 is FQNENV. With 4 bases clipped from V and 5 bases from J, the junction kept 4 bases outside the gene matches. The CDR3 extends over 14 amino acids. The CDR3 region has the DNA TGTGCCAGCAGCCGGACAGGTGGAAATGAAAAACTGTTTTTT. This translates into CASSRTGGNEKLFF.

In regard to this clonotype: Being one base from a much bigger clone, this may be a read error. The chain uses TRBV15 and TRBJ2-3; perhaps TRBD2 as D (5 bases). With 8 bases removed from V and 1 base from J, the gap between germline ends came to 13 bases. Germline V gene sequence: CDR1 LNHNV, CDR2 YYDKDF (reference sequence). The CDR3 totals 14 residues. CDR3 in amino acids: CATAVSRGTDTQYF. CDR3 bases: TGTGCCACCGCAGTATCGCGGGGCACAGATACGCAGTATTTT. The variable domain in full, completed from reference TRBV15 and TRBJ2-3, reads DAMVIQNPRYQVTQFGKPVTLSCSQTLNHNVMYWYQQKSSQAPKLLFHYYDKDFNNEADTPDNFQSRRPNTSFCFLDIRSPGLGDTAMYLCATAVSRGTDTQYFGPGTRLTVL.

The CDR3 spells CASSSVAGGRDTQYF. For the CDR3, the DNA is TGCGCCAGCAGCTCAGTAGCGGGAGGCCGGGATACGCAGTATTTT. The chain combines TRBV5-1 with TRBJ2-3; TRBD2 aligns across 10 bases. The germline V gene encodes CDR1 SGHRS and CDR2 YFSETQ. Germline trimming cut 3 bases from V and 6 bases from J; bases unmatched to any gene: 7. The CDR3 is 15 residues long.

This chain joins TRBV28 and TRBJ2-1; D is perhaps TRBD2 (5 bases). The CDR3 totals 12 residues. CDR1 and CDR2 from the germline V gene are MDHEN and SYDVKM. V lost 3 bases and J 10 bases, leaving 10 bases between the germline ends. The CDR3 DNA reads TGTGCCAGCAGTTTTCTAGCACGGGAGCAGTTCTTC. Its translation is CASSFLAREQFF.

This clonotype was detected only a few times. The V and J genes are TRBV28 and TRBJ1-2, with D perhaps TRBD1 (6 bases). This CDR3 has 14 residues. Deletions cut 5 bases from V and 4 bases from J, with 14 bases between. CDR1 is MDHEN and CDR2 is SYDVKM in the germline V gene. CDR3 residues: CASSPPGAGYGYTF. In DNA form, the CDR3 reads TGTGCCAGCAGTCCCCCGGGGGCCGGCTATGGCTACACCTTC.

This clonotype was seen once. No conserved phenylalanine or tryptophan is present at the end of the CDR3, so a read error is the likely explanation. This chain connects TRBV24-1 to TRBJ2-1; D gene ambiguous. The V gene lost 5 bases and the J gene lost 3 bases, with 13 bases spanning the gap. CDR3 length equals 15 residues. The germline gives CDR1 KGHDR, CDR2 SFDVKD. The chain's CDR3 is CATSANSAYYNEQFL. The CDR3 region has the DNA TGTGCCACCAGTGCAAACAGCGCCTACTACAATGAGCAGTTCTTG.

This clonotype came up a few times. This chain connects TRBV7-9 to TRBJ1-1, with D hard to call. The germline CDR1 and CDR2 sequences are SEHNR and FQNEAQ (reference sequence). The CDR3 has 17 residues. V was cut by 8 bases and J by 2 bases, with 24 bases left in between. CDR3 in amino acids: CASSAPIPEPRNTEAFF. Written as DNA, the CDR3 is TGTGCCAGCTCGGCTCCAATTCCAGAACCCCGAAACACTGAAGCTTTCTTT.

This clonotype was observed many times. CDR3 in amino acids: CASSRGTSYNEQFF. Here the CDR3 DNA reads TGTGCCAGCAGTAGAGGGACGTCCTACAATGAGCAGTTCTTC. The chain recombines TRBV27 with TRBJ2-1, with D perhaps given as TRBD1 or TRBD2 (5 bases each). The germline V gene encodes CDR1 MNHEY and CDR2 SMNVEV (reference sequence). Trimming shortened V by 5 bases and J by 1 base, and 9 bases separated the two germline ends. This CDR3 has 14 residues.

V gene TRBV12-3 or TRBV12-4 combines with J gene TRBJ2-7; D is undetermined. Trimming pared 8 bases from V and 5 bases from J, leaving 10 bases between. CDR3 length equals 11 residues. The CDR3 protein is CASAGYHEQYF. In nucleotides, the CDR3 is TGTGCCAGCGCCGGTTATCACGAGCAGTACTTC.

The J gene is TRBJ1-2, the V gene TRBV6-1; 8 bases fit TRBD1. The trim removed 5 bases at V and 5 bases at J, leaving 7 bases unmatched. The CDR3 runs to 14 residues. Germline V gene data show CDR1 as MNHNS and CDR2 as SASEGT. The CDR3 nucleotides read TGTGCCAGCAGTCCGGAGACAGGGGCTTATGGCTACACCTTC. It encodes CASSPETGAYGYTF.

This clonotype was detected ten times or more. The CDR3 region is CASSLGTGASGTGELFF. In DNA form, the CDR3 reads TGTGCCAGCAGTTTAGGGACAGGGGCTTCGGGCACCGGGGAGCTGTTTTTT. The genes are TRBV12-3 or TRBV12-4 and TRBJ2-2, with 9 bases matching TRBD1. The V gene end was trimmed by 1 base and the J gene end by 4 bases; junction bases not matched to a gene: 7. This CDR3 region has 17 residues.

This clonotype was recorded many times. The chain joins TRBV6-1 to TRBJ2-3; D assignment may be TRBD1 or TRBD2 (5 bases each). The CDR3 has 14 residues. Germline CDR1 reads MNHNS; CDR2 reads SASEGT. Deletions cut 5 bases from V and 6 bases from J, with 15 bases between. The chain's CDR3 is CASSPGRPADTQYF. DNA of the CDR3: TGTGCCAGCAGTCCGGGACGCCCCGCGGATACGCAGTATTTT.

This clonotype was picked up a small number of times. CDR3 in DNA: TGTGCCAGCAGCTCCCGGCCCACTAGCGGGTACGAGCAGTACTTC. Amino acid sequence: CASSSRPTSGYEQYF. The J gene is TRBJ2-7, the V gene TRBV7-2, with 9 bases matching TRBD2. The V gene's germline CDR1 is SGHTA and CDR2 FQGNSA. The length of the CDR3 is 15 residues. The junction had 8 bases not matched to a gene; V was cut back by 4 bases and J by 4 bases.

In its sample, this clonotype was seen a few times. The chain links TRBV29-1 to TRBJ2-2; TRBD2 matches 14 bases. Unmatched junction bases numbered 5, after V lost 6 bases and J lost 2 bases. The CDR3 is 16 amino acids. Per the germline V gene, CDR1 is SQVTM and CDR2 is ANQGSEA. The DNA for the CDR3 is TGCAGCGTGGCGGGACTAGCGGGGGATAACACCGGGGAGCTGTTTTTT. This sequence encodes CSVAGLAGDNTGELFF.

The CDR3 DNA reads as TGCGCCAGCAGCTTGCGCTCAGCCCTTTTACAAGAGACCCAGTACTTC. It encodes CASSLRSALLQETQYF. This chain uses TRBV5-1 with TRBJ2-5; D gene uncertain. V was pared by 1 base and J by 2 bases, with 15 bases between. Germline V gives CDR1 SGHRS, CDR2 YFSETQ. CDR3 size: 16 residues.

The V gene is TRBV2, the J gene TRBJ2-7; unclear D gene. CDR3 length equals 14 residues. Deletions cut 5 bases from V and 6 bases from J, with 17 bases between. Germline CDR1 reads SNHLY; CDR2 reads FYNNEI. The CDR3 DNA sequence: TGTGCCAGCAGTCCGGCTGGGTTTACGCGCGAGCAGTACTTC. This codes for CASSPAGFTREQYF.

This chain joins TRBV11-3 and TRBJ2-1, with 8 bases fitting TRBD2. This CDR3 has 16 residues. V dropped 5 bases and J dropped 5; count of bases not matched to a gene: 11. In germline, CDR1 is SGHNT, CDR2 YENEEA. The CDR3 nucleotides are TGTGCCAGCAGCCCCCAGGGTCCGGGGGGGGACAATGAGCAGTTCTTC. Residues: CASSPQGPGGDNEQFF.

This clonotype has a handful of counts. This chain links TRBV6-1 with TRBJ1-4; D ambiguous. This CDR3 region has 12 residues. Trimming took off 1 base at V and 11 bases at J, with 8 bases between the two ends. Germline values: CDR1 MNHNS, CDR2 SASEGT. The CDR3 is CASSEGGRKLFF. The DNA of the CDR3 is TGTGCCAGCAGTGAAGGCGGAAGGAAACTGTTTTTT.

This clonotype was seen only a few times. The chain recombines TRBV9 with TRBJ2-5; 10 nucleotides match TRBD2. The CDR3 runs to 16 residues. Germline CDR1 SGDLS, CDR2 YYNGEE. The V gene end was trimmed by 5 bases and the J gene end by 4 bases; junction bases not matched to a gene: 11. The CDR3 DNA sequence: TGTGCCAGCAGTTCCGGGACTAGCGACTTCGGAGAGACCCAGTACTTC. Translated, it gives CASSSGTSDFGETQYF.

J is TRBJ2-1 and V is TRBV3-1; possible D gene TRBD1, 5 bases. Per the germline V gene, CDR1 is LGHDT and CDR2 is YNNKEL (reference sequence). This CDR3 has 15 residues. Trimming stripped 7 bases from V and 3 bases from J, with 16 bases between. CDR3 nucleotide sequence: TGTGCCAGCATCTCAGGGCGCAGCAACTACAATGAGCAGTTCTTC. It translates to CASISGRSNYNEQFF.

This chain's CDR3 is CASSVSISGTGGSKYF. In DNA form, the CDR3 reads TGTGCCAGCAGTGTTTCGATTTCCGGGACAGGGGGTTCGAAGTACTTC. The rearrangement links TRBV12-3 or TRBV12-4 to TRBJ2-7; TRBD1 agrees at 11 bases. With V trimmed by 5 bases and J by 11 bases, 17 bases remained unmatched. There are 16 residues in the CDR3.

This clonotype was seen many times. The CDR3 region is CAISENLEVDTEAFF. The DNA of the CDR3 is TGTGCCATCAGTGAGAACTTGGAGGTCGACACTGAAGCTTTCTTT. The chain couples TRBV10-3 to TRBJ1-1; no definite D call. The CDR3 loop spans 15 amino acids. Germline V gene sequence: CDR1 ENHRY, CDR2 SYGVKD. Trimming took off 2 bases at V and 3 bases at J, with 13 bases between the two ends.

On this clonotype itself: A much larger clone differs by one base, so this may be a read error. The chain couples TRBV10-3 to TRBJ2-4; D is perhaps TRBD1 (6 bases). The CDR3 loop spans 14 amino acids. The V gene's germline CDR1 is ENHRY and CDR2 SYGVKD. V was pared by 11 bases and J by 2 bases, with 16 bases between. DNA of the CDR3: TGTGCCCCAACGAGGGGGACAACCAAAAACATTCAGTACTTC. Its translation: CAPTRGTTKNIQYF.

This chain uses TRBV3-1 with TRBJ2-1; 11 bases fit TRBD2. The germline gives CDR1 LGHDT, CDR2 YNNKEL (reference sequence). Trimming cost V 2 bases and J 7 bases; bases outside gene matches: 10. The CDR3 length is 17 residues. In DNA, the CDR3 is TGTGCCAGCAGCCAAACACTAGCGGGGGAGGGTGGTAATGAGCAGTTCTTC. Residues: CASSQTLAGEGGNEQFF.

J is TRBJ2-1 and V is TRBV11-3; 13 bases are shared with TRBD2. CDR1 is SGHNT and CDR2 is YENEEA in the germline V gene. The CDR3 runs to 15 residues. J lost 10 bases, V lost 6 bases, and 9 bases had no gene match. CDR3 sequence reads: CASRAGLAGDVEQFF. DNA of the CDR3: TGTGCCAGCAGGGCAGGACTAGCGGGAGATGTGGAGCAGTTCTTC.

At least ten counts were recorded for this clonotype. The CDR3 protein is CSARDLGGGSYNEQFF. CDR3 nucleotide sequence: TGCAGTGCTAGAGATCTCGGGGGAGGCTCCTACAATGAGCAGTTCTTC. The chain is built from TRBV20-1 and TRBJ2-1, with D maybe TRBD2 (6 bases). V was cut by 0 bases and J by 0 bases, with 12 bases left in between. This CDR3 has 16 amino acids. CDR1 is DFQATT and CDR2 is SNEGSKA in the germline V gene (reference sequence).

V and J are TRBV11-3 and TRBJ2-1, with D possibly matching TRBD2 (7 bases). V lost 4 bases and J 3 bases, leaving 13 bases between the germline ends. The V gene's germline CDR1 is SGHNT and CDR2 YENEEA. The CDR3 loop spans 15 amino acids. CDR3 coding DNA: TGTGCCAGCAGCTGGGGGCGGGAGTTCTACAATGAGCAGTTCTTC. Its protein is CASSWGREFYNEQFF.

This clonotype has more than one count but fewer than ten. The chain has TRBV7-6 and TRBJ2-1; D possibly uses TRBD1 or TRBD2 (7 bases each). Trimming removed 1 base at V and 6 bases at J, with 13 bases between. Germline CDR1 SGHVS, CDR2 FNYEAQ. This CDR3 has 15 residues. For the CDR3, the DNA is TGTGCCAGCAGCTTAGGTCCAGGGGGGGCCAATGAGCAGTTCTTC. It yields the protein CASSLGPGGANEQFF.

This clonotype was observed a few times. The chain recombines TRBV7-8 with TRBJ2-1; D not resolved. V was cut by 3 bases and J by 5 bases, with 8 bases left in between. The V gene's germline CDR1 is SGHVS and CDR2 FQNEAQ. This CDR3 contains 13 residues. This CDR3 is CASSLYTNNEQFF. The CDR3 DNA follows: TGTGCCAGCAGCTTGTACACCAACAATGAGCAGTTCTTC.

This clonotype was seen only a few times. V gene TRBV12-3 or TRBV12-4 combines with J gene TRBJ2-4; D uncertain. The V end lost 1 base, the J end lost 0 bases, and 7 bases lay between the germline ends. This CDR3 is 15 amino acids long. CDR3 sequence: CASSLVGVAKNIQYF. DNA for the CDR3: TGTGCCAGCAGTTTAGTGGGTGTAGCCAAAAACATTCAGTACTTC.